This T cell receptor (beta chain) was observed in a study of blood T cell repertoires in COVID-19. About the research overall: Donors in the United States, Italy and Spain gave samples during acute or convalescent COVID-19. T cells, B-cell-depleted T cells, or PBMCs provided the cDNA or gDNA that served as material.

CDR1 SEHNR and CDR2 FQNEAQ come from the germline V gene (reference sequence). V was pared by 4 bases and J by 7 bases, with 19 bases between. The CDR3 spans 16 residues. In the study's own analysis: Scientists estimated how many nucleated cells there were by amplifying reference gene primers. The assay was immunoSEQ multiplex PCR, and TCRdb's table has in-frame clones only and misses some. The V and J calls and clone size were taken over from that table, and D and trimming were inferred from the DNA. This sample has roughly 100,000 clones; 75% to 90% occur once, and the top ten carry roughly 19%. The chain is built from TRBV7-9 and TRBJ1-4; no reliable D call. The sequencing sample was made of peripheral blood. The clonotype was recovered from a human donor in a cohort sampled during active COVID-19. DNA of the CDR3: TGTGCCAGCAGCTCAACAAGTGGAGAAGCAAGTGAAAAACTGTTTTTT. It translates to CASSSTSGEASEKLFF. Together with reference TRBV7-9 and TRBJ1-4, the CDR3 gives the full variable domain: DTGVSQNPRHKITKRGQNVTFRCDPISEHNRLYWYRQTLGQGPEFLTYFQNEAQLEKSRLLSDRFSAERPKGSFSTLEIQRTEQGDSAMYLCASSSTSGEASEKLFFGSGTQLSVL.